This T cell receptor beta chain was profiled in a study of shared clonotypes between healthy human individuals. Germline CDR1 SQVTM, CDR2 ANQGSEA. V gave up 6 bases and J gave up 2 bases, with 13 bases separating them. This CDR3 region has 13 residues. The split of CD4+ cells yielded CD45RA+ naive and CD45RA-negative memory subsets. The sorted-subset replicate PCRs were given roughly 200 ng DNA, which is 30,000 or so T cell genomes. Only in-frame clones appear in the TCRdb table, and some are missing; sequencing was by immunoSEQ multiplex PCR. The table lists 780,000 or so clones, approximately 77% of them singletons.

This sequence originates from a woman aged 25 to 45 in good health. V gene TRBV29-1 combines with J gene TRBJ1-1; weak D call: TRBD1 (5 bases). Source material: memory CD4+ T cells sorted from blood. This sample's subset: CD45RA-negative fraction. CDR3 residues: CSVVGAGNTEAFF. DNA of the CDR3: TGCAGCGTCGTCGGGGCAGGAAACACTGAAGCTTTCTTT.